This T cell receptor (beta chain) was profiled in a study of CD8+ T cells in alopecia areata. Treatment here: oral pan-JAK inhibitor, 5-10 mg twice daily. This CDR3 region has 13 residues. Trimming took 4 bases from V and 3 from J, leaving 9 bases between them. Germline CDR1 reads SGHRS; CDR2 reads YFSETQ. Investigators isolated RNA and reverse transcribed it into cDNA to act as the sequencing template. Here immunoSEQ multiplex PCR was the method, and the copy in TCRdb shows in-frame clones only, minus some. This sample has about 190,000 clones; more than 55% occur once, and the top ten carry 1.3%. Sample: CD4+ T cells sorted from blood, taken at approximately week 50, from a patient treated with tofacitinib. This sequence was found in a human donor with alopecia areata. This chain joins TRBV5-1 and TRBJ2-3; D possibly uses TRBD1 or TRBD2 (5 bases each). The CDR3 DNA reads as TGCGCCAGCAGCGGGGGAAGAACAGATACGCAGTATTTT. Translated: CASSGGRTDTQYF.